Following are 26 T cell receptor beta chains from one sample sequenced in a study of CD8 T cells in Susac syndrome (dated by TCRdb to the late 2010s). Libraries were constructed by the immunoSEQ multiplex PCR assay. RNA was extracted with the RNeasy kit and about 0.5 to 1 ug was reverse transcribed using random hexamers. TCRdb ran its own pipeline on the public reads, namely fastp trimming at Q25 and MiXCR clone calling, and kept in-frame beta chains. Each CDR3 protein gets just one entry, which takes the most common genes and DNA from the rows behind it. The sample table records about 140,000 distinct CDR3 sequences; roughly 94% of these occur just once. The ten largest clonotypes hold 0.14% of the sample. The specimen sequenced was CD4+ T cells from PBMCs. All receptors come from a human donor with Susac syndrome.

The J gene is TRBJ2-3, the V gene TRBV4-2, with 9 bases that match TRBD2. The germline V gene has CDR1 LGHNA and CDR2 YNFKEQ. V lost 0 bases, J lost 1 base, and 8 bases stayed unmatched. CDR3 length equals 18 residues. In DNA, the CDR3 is TGTGCCAGCAGCCAAGATCTGGCGGGGGGGCCCGGCACAGATACGCAGTATTTT. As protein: CASSQDLAGGPGTDTQYF.

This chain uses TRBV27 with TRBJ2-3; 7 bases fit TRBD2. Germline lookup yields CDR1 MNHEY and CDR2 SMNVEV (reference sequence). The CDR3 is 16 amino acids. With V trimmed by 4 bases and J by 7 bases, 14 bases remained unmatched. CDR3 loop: CASSSHASGRAYTQYF. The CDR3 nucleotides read TGTGCCAGCAGTTCTCACGCTAGTGGGAGGGCCTATACGCAGTATTTT.

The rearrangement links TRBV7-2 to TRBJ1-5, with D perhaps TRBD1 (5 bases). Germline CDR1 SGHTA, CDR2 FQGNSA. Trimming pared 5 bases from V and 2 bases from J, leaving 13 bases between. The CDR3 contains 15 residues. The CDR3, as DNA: TGTGCCAGCAGCCCGGACGGGGACCGCAATCAGCCCCAGCATTTT. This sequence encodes CASSPDGDRNQPQHF.

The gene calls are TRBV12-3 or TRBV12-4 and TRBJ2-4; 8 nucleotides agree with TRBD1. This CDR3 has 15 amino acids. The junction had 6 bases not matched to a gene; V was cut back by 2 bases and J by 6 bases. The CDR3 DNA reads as TGTGCCAGCAGTTTACAGGGGGCGCTTCTAAACATTCAGTACTTC. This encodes CASSLQGALLNIQYF.

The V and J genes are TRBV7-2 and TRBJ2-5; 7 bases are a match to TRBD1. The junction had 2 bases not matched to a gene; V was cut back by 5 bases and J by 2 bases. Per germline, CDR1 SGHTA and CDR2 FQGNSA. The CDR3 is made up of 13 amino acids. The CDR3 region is CASSGDRQETQYF. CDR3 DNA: TGTGCCAGCAGCGGGGACAGACAAGAGACCCAGTACTTC.

The CDR3 is CASSFGQAQEQFF. DNA of the CDR3: TGTGCCAGCAGTTTCGGACAGGCTCAGGAGCAGTTCTTC. The V gene is TRBV12-3 or TRBV12-4, the J gene TRBJ2-1; 7 bases are shared with TRBD1. The CDR3 loop spans 13 amino acids. Trimming at V came to 3 bases and at J to 10 bases, leaving 6 bases not matched to a gene.

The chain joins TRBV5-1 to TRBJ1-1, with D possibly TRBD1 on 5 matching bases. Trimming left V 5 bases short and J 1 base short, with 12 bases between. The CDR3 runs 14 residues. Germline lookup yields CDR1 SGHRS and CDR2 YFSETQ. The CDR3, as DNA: TGCGCCAGCAGTTGGGGGAGAAGGAACACTGAAGCTTTCTTT. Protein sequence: CASSWGRRNTEAFF.

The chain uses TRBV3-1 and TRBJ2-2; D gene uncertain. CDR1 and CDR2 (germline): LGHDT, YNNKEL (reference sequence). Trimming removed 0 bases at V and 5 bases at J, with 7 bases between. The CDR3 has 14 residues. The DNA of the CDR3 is TGTGCCAGCAGCCAAGATGGGGTGACCGGGGAGCTGTTTTTT. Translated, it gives CASSQDGVTGELFF.

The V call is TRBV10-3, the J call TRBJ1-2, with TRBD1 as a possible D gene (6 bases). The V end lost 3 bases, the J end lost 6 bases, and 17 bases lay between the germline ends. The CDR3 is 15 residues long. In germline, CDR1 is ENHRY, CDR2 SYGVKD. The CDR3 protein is CAISDSQGSGDGYTF. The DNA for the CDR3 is TGTGCCATCAGTGACTCACAGGGTTCGGGAGATGGCTACACCTTC.

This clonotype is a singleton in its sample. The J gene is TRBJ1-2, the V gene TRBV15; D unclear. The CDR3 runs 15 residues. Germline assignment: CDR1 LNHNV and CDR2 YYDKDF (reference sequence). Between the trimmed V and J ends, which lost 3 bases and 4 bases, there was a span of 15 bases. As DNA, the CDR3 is TGTGCCACCAGCAGCGGGAACCCGTCTGGCTATGGCTACACCTTC. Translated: CATSSGNPSGYGYTF.

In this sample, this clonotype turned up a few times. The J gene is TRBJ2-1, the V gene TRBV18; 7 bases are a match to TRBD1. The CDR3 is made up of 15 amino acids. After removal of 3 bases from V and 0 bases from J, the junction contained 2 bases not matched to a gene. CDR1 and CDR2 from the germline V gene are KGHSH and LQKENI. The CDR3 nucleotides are TGTGCCAGCTCACCGGGACAGAGCTCCTACAATGAGCAGTTCTTC. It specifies CASSPGQSSYNEQFF.

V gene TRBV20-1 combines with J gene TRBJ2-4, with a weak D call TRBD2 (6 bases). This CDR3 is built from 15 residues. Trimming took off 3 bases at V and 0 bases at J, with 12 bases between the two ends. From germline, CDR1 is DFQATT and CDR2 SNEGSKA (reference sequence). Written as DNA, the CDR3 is TGCAGTGCTAGCGACGGGGGAGTAGCCAAAAACATTCAGTACTTC. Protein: CSASDGGVAKNIQYF.

The CDR3 loop is CASSVSASGDEQYF. CDR3 nucleotides: TGTGCCAGCAGCGTTAGTGCCAGTGGCGACGAGCAGTACTTC. The chain couples TRBV9 to TRBJ2-7; D gene unclear. Germline loops: CDR1 SGDLS, CDR2 YYNGEE. Between the trimmed V and J ends, which lost 2 bases and 5 bases, there was a span of 14 bases. This CDR3 region has 14 residues.

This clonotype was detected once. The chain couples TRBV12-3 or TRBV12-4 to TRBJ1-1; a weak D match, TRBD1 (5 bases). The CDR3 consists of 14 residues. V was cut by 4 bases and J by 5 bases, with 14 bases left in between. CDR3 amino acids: CASSSLGGGTEAFF. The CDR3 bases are TGTGCCAGCAGTTCCCTCGGGGGGGGGACTGAAGCTTTCTTT.

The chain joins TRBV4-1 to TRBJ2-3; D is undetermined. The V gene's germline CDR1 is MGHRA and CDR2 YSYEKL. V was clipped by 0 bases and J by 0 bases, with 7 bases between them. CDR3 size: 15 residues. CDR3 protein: CASSQDGYSTDTQYF. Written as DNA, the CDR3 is TGCGCCAGCAGCCAAGATGGATACAGCACAGATACGCAGTATTTT.

In DNA, the CDR3 is TGTGCCACCAGTTTGGACAGGGTGGAAGGCCAGCCCCAGCATTTT. It specifies CATSLDRVEGQPQHF. This chain uses TRBV15 with TRBJ1-5; 8 bases match TRBD1. V was pared by 6 bases and J by 7 bases, with 11 bases of the junction left unmatched. The CDR3 is 15 amino acids. Germline V gives CDR1 LNHNV, CDR2 YYDKDF (reference sequence). Supplemented by reference TRBV15 and TRBJ1-5, the full variable domain reads DAMVIQNPRYQVTQFGKPVTLSCSQTLNHNVMYWYQQKSSQAPKLLFHYYDKDFNNEADTPDNFQSRRPNTSFCFLDIRSPGLGDTAMYLCATSLDRVEGQPQHFGDGTRLSIL.

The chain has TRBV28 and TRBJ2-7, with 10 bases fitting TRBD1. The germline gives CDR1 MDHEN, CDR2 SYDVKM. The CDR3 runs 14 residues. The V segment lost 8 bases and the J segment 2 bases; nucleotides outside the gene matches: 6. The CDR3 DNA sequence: TGTGCCAGCCATAGCGGACAGGGGGCCTACGAGCAGTACTTC. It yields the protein CASHSGQGAYEQYF.

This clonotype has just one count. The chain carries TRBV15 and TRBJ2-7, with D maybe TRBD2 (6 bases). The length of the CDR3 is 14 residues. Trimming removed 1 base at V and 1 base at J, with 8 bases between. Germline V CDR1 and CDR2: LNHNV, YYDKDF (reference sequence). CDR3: CATSRGGTSYEQYF. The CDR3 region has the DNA TGTGCCACCAGCAGAGGAGGGACTTCCTACGAGCAGTACTTC.

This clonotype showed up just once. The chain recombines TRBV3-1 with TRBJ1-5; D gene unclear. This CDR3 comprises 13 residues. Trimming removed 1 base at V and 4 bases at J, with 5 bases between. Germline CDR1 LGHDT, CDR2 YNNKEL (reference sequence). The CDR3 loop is CASSQVGNQPQHF. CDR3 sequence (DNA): TGTGCCAGCAGCCAAGTGGGGAATCAGCCCCAGCATTTT.

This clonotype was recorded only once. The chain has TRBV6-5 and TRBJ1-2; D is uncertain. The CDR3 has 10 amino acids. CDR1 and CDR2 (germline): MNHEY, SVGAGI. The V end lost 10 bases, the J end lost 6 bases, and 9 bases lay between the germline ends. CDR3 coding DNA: TGTGCCACTCCAGCAAATGGCTACACCTTC. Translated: CATPANGYTF.

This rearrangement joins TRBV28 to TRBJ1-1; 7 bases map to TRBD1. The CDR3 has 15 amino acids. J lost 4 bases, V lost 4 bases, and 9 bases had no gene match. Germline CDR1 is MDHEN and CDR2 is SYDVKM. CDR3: CASSSAGGGITEAFF. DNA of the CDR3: TGTGCCAGCAGTTCGGCAGGGGGAGGTATCACTGAAGCTTTCTTT.

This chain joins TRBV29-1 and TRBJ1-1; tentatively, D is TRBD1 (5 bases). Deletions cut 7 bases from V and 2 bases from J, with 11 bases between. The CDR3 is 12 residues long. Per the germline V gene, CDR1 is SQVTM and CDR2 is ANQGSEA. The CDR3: CSGRGRNTEAFF. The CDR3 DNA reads TGCAGCGGACGGGGGAGAAACACTGAAGCTTTCTTT.

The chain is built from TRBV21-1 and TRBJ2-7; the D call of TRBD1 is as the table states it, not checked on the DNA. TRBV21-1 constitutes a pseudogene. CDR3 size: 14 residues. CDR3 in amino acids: CASSPVGTAYEQYF. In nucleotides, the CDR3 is TGTGCCAGCAGCCCTGTCGGGACAGCCTACGAGCAGTACTTC.

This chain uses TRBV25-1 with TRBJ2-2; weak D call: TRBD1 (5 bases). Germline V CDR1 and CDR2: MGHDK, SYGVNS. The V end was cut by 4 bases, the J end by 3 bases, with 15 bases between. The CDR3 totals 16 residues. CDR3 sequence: CASSVKGIGDTGELFF. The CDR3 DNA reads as TGTGCCAGCAGTGTCAAGGGGATAGGAGACACCGGGGAGCTGTTTTTT.

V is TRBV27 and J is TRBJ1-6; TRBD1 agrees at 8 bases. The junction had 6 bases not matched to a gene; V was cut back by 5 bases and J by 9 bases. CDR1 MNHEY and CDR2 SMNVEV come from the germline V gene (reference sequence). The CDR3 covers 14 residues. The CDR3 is CASSPHRGSSPLHF. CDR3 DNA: TGTGCCAGCAGTCCACACAGGGGGTCTTCACCCCTCCACTTT.

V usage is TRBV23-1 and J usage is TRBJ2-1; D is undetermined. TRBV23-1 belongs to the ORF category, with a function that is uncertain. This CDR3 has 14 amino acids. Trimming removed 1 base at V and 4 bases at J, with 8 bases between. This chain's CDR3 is CASSQFPPYNEQFF. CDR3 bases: TGCGCCAGCAGTCAATTCCCCCCGTACAATGAGCAGTTCTTC.